This T cell receptor (beta chain) derives from a study of blood T cell repertoires in COVID-19 (dated by TCRdb to the early 2020s). Regarding the study in general: Collaborator samples came from the United States, Italy and Spain and covered acute and convalescent phases of COVID-19. HLA class I and class II types, where available, came from metadata supplied by the sample provider rather than from assay-based typing. The repertoires were released in a freely available public database meant as a resource for research on the immune response to SARS-CoV-2. The prospective study material was composed of cDNA or gDNA derived from T cells, B-cell-depleted T cells, or PBMCs. Subjects who had been exposed to COVID-19, were actively infected with it, or had recovered from it provided the deeply sampled blood TCRbeta repertoires that made up the dataset. The sample metadata nearly always contained a de-identified subject ID, COVID-19 status, age in years and sex. The samples were drawn from two sources: the first 160 participants of the ongoing ImmuneRACE study, and 1,000 to 1,500 subjects contributed by 6 global collaborators. What the authors observed across the whole study: The quantity of clinical and demographic metadata differed by source and by participant and was supplied without curation.

Turning to this clone: Its target antigen remains unknown. No base qualities exist here, and no much larger clone lies one base off it.

Its CDR3 holds 16 amino acids, cysteine through phenylalanine. The retained sequence is limited to the CDR3, 48 bases, with the frame set at the first base. Taken from the germline V gene, the CDR1 and CDR2 loops are SGHRS and YFSETQ. Trimming removed 2 bases from V and 0 bases from J, leaving 15 bases between the germline ends. In Seattle, one collaborating source enrolled patients while the infection was active and tracked those patients longitudinally over the course of disease. Whole blood was collected in K2EDTA tubes by collaborating institutions according to the institutions' own protocols. Collaborator samples were shipped for TCRbeta analysis as frozen whole blood, isolated PBMCs, or DNA extracted from either sample type. TCRbeta CDR3 regions were amplified from genomic DNA using the immunoSEQ Assay, a bias-controlled multiplex PCR. Processing in the source paper ran as follows. Nucleated cell counts per sample were estimated from amplification of reference gene primers within the assay. To quantify the absolute abundance of each unique TCRbeta CDR3 rearrangement, sequence reads were collapsed and filtered. For each sample, productive Simpson clonality was calculated as the square root of Simpson's diversity index over productive rearrangements. TCRdb provides this immuneACCESS table in a form limited to in-frame rearrangements. Some clones are lacking; in checked studies, under half of them reflect an unresolved V gene, and why the rest are absent is not known. V and J calls and clone size are copied from that table; D and trimming were computed from the DNA. In this sample the table shows 70,000 to 90,000 clones, over 75% of which occur a single time. 8.5% to 10% of the sample is taken by the ten largest.

This clonotype was obtained from a man in his forties or fifties with COVID-19, enrolled during active disease. The sequencing sample was made of peripheral blood. The rearrangement combines TRBV5-1 with TRBJ2-7; too little of a D gene remains to name it. CDR3 reads: CASSFSIRSSSYEQYF. The DNA is TGCGCCAGCAGCTTTAGTATCAGGTCGAGCTCCTACGAGCAGTACTTC.